The 27 T cell receptor beta chains in this list originate from one sample, sequenced in a study of blood T cell repertoires in COVID-19. Here immunoSEQ multiplex PCR was the method, and the copy in TCRdb shows in-frame clones only, minus some. The repertoire holds about 150,000 clones, with about four fifths as singletons. Source material: peripheral blood. The receptors stem from a human donor with acute or convalescent COVID-19. The donor label of this sample is uncertain.

This clone was seen more than once but under ten times. CDR3 region: CASSPGGPAGTDTQYF. The CDR3 bases are TGTGCCAGCAGCCCGGGGGGGCCAGCGGGGACCGATACGCAGTATTTT. This sequence joins TRBV4-2 and TRBJ2-3, with TRBD2 matching over 8 bases. The CDR3 consists of 16 residues. CDR1 LGHNA and CDR2 YNFKEQ come from the germline V gene. The trim removed 4 bases at V and 6 bases at J, leaving 12 bases unmatched.

The chain joins TRBV3-1 (or the pseudogene TRBV3-2) to TRBJ2-3; D possibly corresponds to TRBD2 (6 bases). CDR1 is LGHDT and CDR2 is YNNKEL in the germline V gene (reference sequence). The CDR3 consists of 16 residues. V shed 8 bases and J shed 0 bases, with 18 bases lying between them. CDR3 residues: CASSDGASVSTDTQYF. The DNA of the CDR3 is TGTGCCAGCTCAGATGGGGCTAGCGTTAGCACAGATACGCAGTATTTT.

The rearrangement uses TRBV7-2 and TRBJ2-7, with D perhaps matching TRBD2 (5 bases). This CDR3 has 17 amino acids. V was clipped by 0 bases and J by 0 bases, with 15 bases between them. The V gene's germline CDR1 is SGHTA and CDR2 FQGNSA. The CDR3 nucleotides are TGTGCCAGCAGCTTAGCGGCTGGCCGAGGGAGCTCCTACGAGCAGTACTTC. Translated: CASSLAAGRGSSYEQYF.

The rearrangement joins TRBV7-2 to TRBJ1-3; TRBD1 aligns across 7 bases. Per germline, CDR1 SGHTA and CDR2 FQGNSA. After removal of 4 bases from V and 5 bases from J, the junction contained 8 bases not matched to a gene. The CDR3 covers 15 residues. CDR3 region: CASSSYQGVRNTIYF. The CDR3 region has the DNA TGTGCCAGCAGCTCTTATCAGGGGGTTCGAAACACCATATATTTT.

V usage is TRBV5-1 and J usage is TRBJ1-1; 10 bases line up with TRBD1. V lost 4 bases and J lost 1; bases outside the gene matches: 1. Germline V CDR1 and CDR2: SGHRS, YFSETQ. CDR3 length equals 14 residues. In DNA, the CDR3 is TGCGCCAGCAGCCGGGACAGGGGGAACACTGAAGCTTTCTTT. Protein sequence: CASSRDRGNTEAFF.

This chain joins TRBV30 and TRBJ1-1; TRBD1 matches 8 bases. Germline-derived CDR1 and CDR2 are GTSNPN and SVGIG (reference sequence). V dropped 4 bases and J dropped 1; count of bases not matched to a gene: 2. The CDR3 loop spans 13 amino acids. The CDR3 protein is CAWKTGANTEAFF. The CDR3 DNA reads as TGTGCCTGGAAGACAGGGGCGAACACTGAAGCTTTCTTT.

This chain joins TRBV12-3 or TRBV12-4 and TRBJ2-1, with 8 bases lining up with TRBD1. Trimming took 6 bases from V and 6 from J; bases not matched to a gene: 4. The CDR3 has 13 amino acids. The CDR3 DNA reads TGTGCCAGCAGCAACACAGGGGGCAATGAGCAGTTCTTC. Encoded protein: CASSNTGGNEQFF.

The V gene is TRBV25-1, the J gene TRBJ2-7, with a weak D call TRBD1 (6 bases). The CDR3 runs 14 residues. The germline V and J ends were trimmed by 5 bases and 2 bases, with 13 bases remaining between them. Germline V gene lookup returns CDR1 MGHDK and CDR2 SYGVNS. CDR3 coding DNA: TGTGCCAGCAGTCACAGGGTTTTAACCTACGAGCAGTACTTC. As protein: CASSHRVLTYEQYF.

The V call is TRBV10-3, the J call TRBJ1-6; possibly TRBD1 for D (5 bases). CDR1 ENHRY and CDR2 SYGVKD come from the germline V gene. This CDR3 has 15 residues. V lost 1 base and J 10 bases, leaving 14 bases between the germline ends. DNA of the CDR3: TGTGCCATCAGTGAGTTGCCTCAGGGTGAATCACCCCTCCACTTT. It codes for CAISELPQGESPLHF.

The table lists this clone with a count of one. The chain couples TRBV5-5 to TRBJ2-5; 12 bases agree with TRBD2. Germline lookup yields CDR1 SGHKS and CDR2 YYEKEE (reference sequence). V lost 6 bases to trimming and J lost 12 bases; unmatched junction nucleotides: 9. The CDR3 totals 13 residues. The CDR3 reads CASTVLTSGGEYF. CDR3 bases: TGTGCCAGCACCGTCCTGACTAGCGGGGGAGAGTACTTC.

The chain recombines TRBV30 with TRBJ2-1; a weak D match, TRBD2 (7 bases). The germline gives CDR1 GTSNPN, CDR2 SVGIG (reference sequence). V lost 5 bases, J lost 0 bases, and 20 bases lay in between. The CDR3 spans 17 residues. CDR3 region: CAWDTRGAGTSYNEQFF. Here the CDR3 DNA reads TGTGCCTGGGATACCCGGGGGGCAGGGACCTCCTACAATGAGCAGTTCTTC. Complete variable domain (other parts from reference TRBV30 and TRBJ2-1): SQTIHQWPATLVQPVGSPLSLECTVEGTSNPNLYWYRQAAGRGLQLLFYSVGIGQISSEVPQNLSASRPQDRQFILSSKKLLLSDSGFYLCAWDTRGAGTSYNEQFFGPGTRLTVL.

The CDR3: CASRASNSARTGELFF. In DNA form, the CDR3 reads TGCGCCAGCAGGGCCAGCAATAGCGCCAGAACCGGGGAGCTGTTTTTT. The chain recombines TRBV10-2 with TRBJ2-2, with D possibly matching TRBD2 (5 bases). The CDR3 runs 16 residues. V was shortened by 6 bases and J by 5 bases, with 19 bases between the two germline ends. Germline V CDR1 and CDR2: WSHSY, SAAADI.

This chain links TRBV3-1 (or the pseudogene TRBV3-2) with TRBJ2-7; 7 nucleotides line up with TRBD1. CDR3 length: 16 residues. V shed 1 base, J shed 2 bases, and the junction held 8 bases outside the gene matches. Germline lookup yields CDR1 LGHDT and CDR2 YNNKEL (reference sequence). CDR3 nucleotide sequence: TGTGCCAGCAGCCAAGCCCCGACAGGGAGAACCTACGAGCAGTACTTC. Protein sequence: CASSQAPTGRTYEQYF.

The V gene is TRBV7-2, the J gene TRBJ2-1; 9 nucleotides line up with TRBD1. The CDR3 has 15 residues. CDR1 SGHTA and CDR2 FQGNSA come from the germline V gene. V was clipped by 10 bases and J by 7 bases; unmatched bases: 14. CDR3 loop: CATSSLGQGANEQFF. CDR3 DNA sequence: TGTGCCACCTCCAGTTTGGGACAGGGAGCAAATGAGCAGTTCTTC.

This clone came up a few times. This chain joins TRBV7-3 and TRBJ1-2; the match to TRBD1 covers 7 bases. V dropped 3 bases and J dropped 0; count of bases not matched to a gene: 7. CDR1 and CDR2 (germline): SGHTA, FQGTGA. The CDR3 extends over 16 amino acids. The CDR3: CASSFTPGGANYGYTF. CDR3 nucleotides: TGTGCCAGCAGCTTCACCCCAGGGGGTGCTAACTATGGCTACACCTTC.

This clone was seen a few times. The chain is built from TRBV4-2 and TRBJ1-2; 11 bases are shared with TRBD1. Losses at the gene ends were 5 bases for V and 4 bases for J; bases not matched to a gene: 6. Germline CDR1 reads LGHNA; CDR2 reads YNFKEQ. This CDR3 has 15 residues. The CDR3 DNA reads as TGTGCCAGCAGCTTTCCGGGACAGGGGGGCTATGGCTACACCTTC. Translation gives CASSFPGQGGYGYTF.

DNA of the CDR3: TGTGCCAGCAGGATGACTAGCGGGGGAGATACGCAGTATTTT. Its translation is CASRMTSGGDTQYF. This chain connects TRBV7-2 to TRBJ2-3; 12 nucleotides line up with TRBD2. The CDR3 covers 14 residues. The V and J ends lost 6 bases and 5 bases, in that order; junction bases with no gene match: 3. Germline V gene sequence: CDR1 SGHTA, CDR2 FQGNSA.

The chain links TRBV5-1 to TRBJ1-2; TRBD1 matches at 10 bases. From germline, CDR1 is SGHRS and CDR2 YFSETQ. CDR3 length: 16 amino acids. The ends lost 4 bases at V and 3 bases at J; junction bases unmatched: 9. CDR3 in amino acids: CASSRKGTGADYGYTF. The CDR3 nucleotides are TGCGCCAGCAGCCGAAAAGGGACAGGGGCGGACTATGGCTACACCTTC.

The chain links TRBV5-1 to TRBJ2-5; unclear D gene. The V and J ends lost 2 bases and 2 bases respectively, with 7 bases between them. CDR1 SGHRS and CDR2 YFSETQ come from the germline V gene. There are 13 residues in the CDR3. The DNA of the CDR3 is TGCGCCAGCAGCTTCGGTCTGCAAGAGACCCAGTACTTC. Amino acids: CASSFGLQETQYF.

The rearrangement joins TRBV11-2 to TRBJ2-1, with D perhaps TRBD1 (7 bases). This CDR3 is 13 amino acids long. V was clipped by 5 bases and J by 8 bases, with 13 bases between them. Germline assignment: CDR1 SGHAT and CDR2 FQNNGV. As DNA, the CDR3 is TGTGCCAGCAGCCAACAGGGGACTTATGAGCAGTTCTTC. Protein product: CASSQQGTYEQFF.

This clone was observed a handful of times. The chain couples TRBV7-2 to TRBJ2-7; 9 bases line up with TRBD1. From germline, CDR1 is SGHTA and CDR2 FQGNSA. This CDR3 region has 14 residues. J lost 6 bases, V lost 5 bases, and 8 bases had no gene match. CDR3 DNA sequence: TGTGCCAGCAGCAACCGACAGGGGGTCAGCGAGCAGTACTTC. As protein: CASSNRQGVSEQYF. Supplemented by reference TRBV7-2 and TRBJ2-7, the full variable domain reads GAGVSQSPSNKVTEKGKDVELRCDPISGHTALYWYRQSLGQGLEFLIYFQGNSAPDKSGLPSDRFSAERTGGSVSTLTIQRTQQEDSAVYLCASSNRQGVSEQYFGPGTRLTVT.

The V call is TRBV10-3, the J call TRBJ2-5, with 8 bases lining up with TRBD1. Germline V CDR1 and CDR2: ENHRY, SYGVKD. The V segment lost 2 bases and the J segment 7 bases; nucleotides outside the gene matches: 15. The CDR3 is made up of 17 amino acids. DNA for the CDR3: TGTGCCATCAGTGAGACGAGAAGGACAGGGACCGTTGGGACCCAGTACTTC. Translation gives CAISETRRTGTVGTQYF.

V is TRBV6-1 and J is TRBJ2-6, with a weak D call TRBD2 (5 bases). Per the germline V gene, CDR1 is MNHNS and CDR2 is SASEGT. Trimming removed 0 bases from V and 1 base from J, with 7 bases in between. The CDR3 is 16 residues long. The CDR3 is CASSEAEGSGANVLTF. Here the CDR3 DNA reads TGTGCCAGCAGTGAAGCAGAGGGTTCTGGGGCCAACGTCCTGACTTTC.

The V gene is TRBV19, the J gene TRBJ1-6; D is perhaps TRBD1 (6 bases). V was trimmed by 3 bases and J by 9 bases, leaving 21 bases between them. The CDR3 has 17 residues. CDR1 LNHDA and CDR2 SQIVND come from the germline V gene (reference sequence). The CDR3 reads CASSIIRTLRGGSPLHF. The CDR3 nucleotides read TGTGCCAGTAGTATCATCCGGACTCTGAGAGGGGGTTCACCCCTCCACTTT. The variable domain in full, with the rest retrieved from reference TRBV19 and TRBJ1-6, is DGGITQSPKYLFRKEGQNVTLSCEQNLNHDAMYWYRQDPGQGLRLIYYSQIVNDFQKGDIAEGYSVSREKKESFPLTVTSAQKNPTAFYLCASSIIRTLRGGSPLHFGNGTRLTVT.

The gene calls are TRBV23-1 and TRBJ1-1; D is undetermined. TRBV23-1 is sorted into the ORF group, with uncertain function. The CDR3 runs to 16 residues. Trimming removed 0 bases from V and 8 bases from J, with 19 bases in between. This CDR3 reads CASSQSRKSGTCEAFF. CDR3 bases: TGCGCCAGCAGTCAATCACGTAAGTCAGGTACGTGCGAAGCTTTCTTT.

The chain combines TRBV19 with TRBJ2-7; 7 bases agree with TRBD1. The V and J ends lost 1 base and 4 bases, in that order; junction bases with no gene match: 4. The CDR3 sequence is 14 residues long. Germline V gene data show CDR1 as LNHDA and CDR2 as SQIVND (reference sequence). The CDR3 protein is CASSIVLGQYEQYF. DNA of the CDR3: TGTGCCAGTAGTATAGTCTTGGGACAGTACGAGCAGTACTTC.

The V call is TRBV7-2, the J call TRBJ1-5, with unresolved D. This CDR3 spans 14 amino acids. Between the trimmed V and J ends, which lost 5 bases and 0 bases, there was a span of 8 bases. Germline V CDR1 and CDR2: SGHTA, FQGNSA. This CDR3 is CASSVRGSNQPQHF. The CDR3 bases are TGTGCCAGCAGCGTCCGGGGTAGCAATCAGCCCCAGCATTTT. Complete variable domain (other parts from reference TRBV7-2 and TRBJ1-5): GAGVSQSPSNKVTEKGKDVELRCDPISGHTALYWYRQSLGQGLEFLIYFQGNSAPDKSGLPSDRFSAERTGGSVSTLTIQRTQQEDSAVYLCASSVRGSNQPQHFGDGTRLSIL.